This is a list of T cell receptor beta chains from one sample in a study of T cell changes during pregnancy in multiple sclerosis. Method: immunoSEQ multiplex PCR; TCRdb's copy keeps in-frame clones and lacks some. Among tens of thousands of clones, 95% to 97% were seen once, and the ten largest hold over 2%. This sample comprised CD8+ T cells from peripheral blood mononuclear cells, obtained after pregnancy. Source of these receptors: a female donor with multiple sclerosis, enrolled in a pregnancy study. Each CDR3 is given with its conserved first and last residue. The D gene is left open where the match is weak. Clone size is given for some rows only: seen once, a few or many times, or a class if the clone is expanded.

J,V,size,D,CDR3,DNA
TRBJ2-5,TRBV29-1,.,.,CSVEDPRDTLQETQYF,TGCAGCGTTGAAGATCCCCGGGACACCCTCCAAGAGACCCAGTACTTC
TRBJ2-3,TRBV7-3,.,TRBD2,CASSLTTSGGDTQYF,TGTGCCAGCAGCTTAACCACTAGCGGGGGAGATACGCAGTATTTT
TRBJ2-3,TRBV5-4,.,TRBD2,CASSLGLAATDTQYF,TGTGCCAGCAGCTTGGGACTAGCGGCTACAGATACGCAGTATTTT
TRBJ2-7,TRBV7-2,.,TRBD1,CASSLVEGATYTYEQYF,TGTGCCAGCAGCTTAGTAGAGGGGGCGACTTATACCTACGAGCAGTACTTC
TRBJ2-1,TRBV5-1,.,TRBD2,CASSGTLAGGYNEQFF,TGCGCCAGCAGCGGTACACTAGCGGGAGGTTACAATGAGCAGTTCTTC
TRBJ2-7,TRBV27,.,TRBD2,CASGDSGRSYEQYF,TGTGCCAGCGGGGATAGCGGGAGATCCTACGAGCAGTACTTC
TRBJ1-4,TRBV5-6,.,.,CASSSTALDTPNEKLFF,TGTGCCAGCAGCTCTACTGCTCTGGACACACCTAATGAAAAACTGTTTTTT
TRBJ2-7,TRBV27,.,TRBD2,CASSLRLAGYEQYF,TGTGCCAGCAGCCTAAGACTAGCGGGCTACGAGCAGTACTTC
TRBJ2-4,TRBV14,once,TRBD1,CASSRQGAKNIQYF,TGTGCCAGCAGCCGACAGGGGGCCAAAAACATTCAGTACTTC
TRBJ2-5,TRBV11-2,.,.,CASSLLTAQETQYF,TGTGCCAGCAGCTTATTAACAGCTCAAGAGACCCAGTACTTC
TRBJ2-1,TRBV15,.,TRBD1,CATSRDLGQDHNEQFF,TGTGCCACCAGCAGAGATCTGGGACAGGACCACAATGAGCAGTTCTTC
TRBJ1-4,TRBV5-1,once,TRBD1,CASREAGGREKLFF,TGCGCCAGCAGGGAGGCAGGGGGAAGAGAAAAACTGTTTTTT
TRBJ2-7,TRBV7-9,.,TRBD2,CASSLASREGHYHEQYF,TGTGCCAGCAGCTTAGCTTCGCGGGAGGGCCATTACCACGAGCAGTACTTC
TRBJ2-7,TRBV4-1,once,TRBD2,CASSRLREGSFKEQYF,TGCGCCAGCAGTAGGTTGCGGGAGGGTTCGTTTAAGGAGCAGTACTTC
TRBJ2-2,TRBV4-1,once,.,CASSPGSVHTGELFF,TGCGCCAGCAGTCCCGGGAGCGTCCACACCGGGGAGCTGTTTTTT
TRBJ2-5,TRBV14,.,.,CASSQRWRATLETQYF,TGTGCCAGCAGCCAACGGTGGCGGGCCACCCTAGAGACCCAGTACTTC
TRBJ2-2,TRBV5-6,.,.,CASSQGPGELFF,TGTGCCAGCAGCCAGGGCCCCGGGGAGCTGTTTTTT
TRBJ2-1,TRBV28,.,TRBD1,CASSLSLGQGGNEQFF,TGTGCCAGCAGCTTGTCCTTGGGACAGGGGGGCAATGAGCAGTTCTTC
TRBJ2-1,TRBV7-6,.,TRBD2,CASSLPVGGSTNEQFF,TGTGCCAGCAGTTTACCTGTCGGGGGGAGTACCAATGAGCAGTTCTTC
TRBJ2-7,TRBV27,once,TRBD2,CASSSGLAGVRYEQYF,TGTGCCAGCAGTTCGGGACTAGCGGGAGTAAGGTACGAGCAGTACTTC
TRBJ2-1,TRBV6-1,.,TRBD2,CASSLGTSGADEQFF,TGTGCCAGCAGCCTTGGGACTAGCGGGGCAGATGAGCAGTTCTTC
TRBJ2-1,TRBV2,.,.,CASTGEVTLLNEQFF,TGTGCCAGCACGGGGGAGGTGACACTTCTCAATGAGCAGTTCTTC
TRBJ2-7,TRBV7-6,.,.,CASASGLARSYEQYF,TGTGCCAGCGCTTCCGGACTGGCCCGCTCCTACGAGCAGTACTTC
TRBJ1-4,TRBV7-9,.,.,CASSPNGGANEKLFF,TGTGCCAGCAGCCCTAATGGGGGGGCTAATGAAAAACTGTTTTTT
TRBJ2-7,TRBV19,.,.,CASSIGADEQYF,TGTGCCAGTAGTATAGGGGCAGACGAGCAGTACTTC
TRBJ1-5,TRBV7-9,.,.,CASSSGMEQPQHF,TGTGCCAGCAGCTCAGGGATGGAACAGCCCCAGCATTTT
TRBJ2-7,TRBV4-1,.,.,CASSQERGYEQYF,TGCGCCAGCAGCCAAGAAAGGGGCTACGAGCAGTACTTC